The next 27 T cell receptor beta chains were all read from a single sample in a study of T-cell reconstitution after alpha-beta-depleted transplantation in children. It was with unique molecular identifiers that the TCRbeta library was prepared. TCRdb redid the calling of the PCR reads with MiXCR, one entry per CDR3 protein. The data show tens of thousands of distinct CDR3 sequences, roughly an eighth seen once. The input for sequencing was PBMCs, mostly from graft donor cells, taken 180 days after TCRalphabeta/CD19-depleted stem cell transplant. These receptors came from a male patient aged 2-9 years who had a stem cell transplant for acute lymphoblastic leukemia, so the T cells may come from the graft donor.

The chain carries TRBV11-1 and TRBJ2-2, with D tentatively TRBD1 or TRBD2 (5 bases each). The germline V and J ends were trimmed by 2 bases and 3 bases, with 19 bases remaining between them. The length of the CDR3 is 18 residues. Per the germline V gene, CDR1 is SGHAT and CDR2 is FQDESV (reference sequence). Here the CDR3 reads CASSLYPPGPWDTGELFF. The CDR3 region has the DNA TGTGCCAGCAGCTTATACCCGCCGGGGCCCTGGGACACCGGGGAGCTGTTTTTT.

Ten or more counts support this clonotype. The chain employs TRBV5-1 and TRBJ1-3; TRBD1 matches 7 bases. The CDR3 is 14 residues long. J gave up 4 bases and V 4 bases, and 5 bases lay outside the gene matches. CDR1 SGHRS and CDR2 YFSETQ come from the germline V gene. DNA for the CDR3: TGCGCCAGCAGCCAGACAGGGCCAGGAAACACCATATATTTT. Its translation is CASSQTGPGNTIYF.

The genes are TRBV27 and TRBJ2-5; 7 nucleotides line up with TRBD2. The ends lost 7 bases at V and 5 bases at J; junction bases unmatched: 10. Germline values: CDR1 MNHEY, CDR2 SMNVEV (reference sequence). The CDR3 runs to 14 residues. CDR3 residues: CASTKRGSRETQYF. DNA for the CDR3: TGTGCCAGCACCAAGCGGGGATCCAGGGAGACCCAGTACTTC.

There are a few counts of this clonotype. This chain joins TRBV4-3 and TRBJ2-7; 9 nucleotides line up with TRBD1. Germline CDR1 reads LGHNA; CDR2 reads YSLEER. This CDR3 region has 15 residues. Trimming took 2 bases from V and 3 from J; bases not matched to a gene: 5. The DNA of the CDR3 is TGCGCCAGCAGCCAATTGGGACAGGGAGTCTACGAGCAGTACTTC. It specifies CASSQLGQGVYEQYF.

This clonotype has ten or more counts. V and J are TRBV7-2 and TRBJ1-1; TRBD1 agrees at 11 bases. The germline CDR1 and CDR2 sequences are SGHTA and FQGNSA. The length of the CDR3 is 14 residues. V shed 1 base, J shed 14 bases, and the junction held 9 bases outside the gene matches. This CDR3 reads CASSLVGTGGLGFF. In DNA, the CDR3 is TGTGCCAGCAGCTTAGTAGGGACAGGGGGGCTGGGATTCTTT.

V usage is TRBV4-3 and J usage is TRBJ1-1; no clear D gene. Trimming removed 0 bases from V and 0 bases from J, with 8 bases in between. This CDR3 contains 15 residues. From germline, CDR1 is LGHNA and CDR2 YSLEER. CDR3 amino acids: CASSQDGGLNTEAFF. CDR3 in DNA: TGCGCCAGCAGCCAAGATGGCGGATTGAACACTGAAGCTTTCTTT.

This clonotype was detected only a few times. The chain is built from TRBV13 and TRBJ1-4; 7 bases map to TRBD1. Trimming took 6 bases from V and 5 from J; bases not matched to a gene: 3. The CDR3 length is 13 residues. Germline assignment: CDR1 PRHDT and CDR2 FYEKMQ (reference sequence). The CDR3 here is CASRGQLNEKLFF. CDR3 bases: TGTGCCAGCAGGGGACAGTTGAATGAAAAACTGTTTTTT.

The CDR3 coding sequence is TGTGCCAGCAGCCAGGCCCCCTATGGCTACACCTTC. Amino acids: CASSQAPYGYTF. J is TRBJ1-2 and V is TRBV4-2; no reliable D call. The V gene's germline CDR1 is LGHNA and CDR2 YNFKEQ. This CDR3 has 12 amino acids. Trimming removed 3 bases from V and 4 bases from J, with 6 bases in between.

In this sample, this clonotype turned up a few times. The chain couples TRBV5-1 to TRBJ1-2, with 9 bases matching TRBD1. Germline V lookup: CDR1 SGHRS, CDR2 YFSETQ. This CDR3 is 15 amino acids long. V lost 5 bases to trimming and J lost 1 base; unmatched junction nucleotides: 6. The CDR3 spells CASRPGQGINYGYTF. The CDR3 coding sequence is TGCGCCAGCAGACCTGGACAGGGGATTAACTATGGCTACACCTTC.

The genes are TRBV6-7 and TRBJ1-3; 7 nucleotides agree with TRBD1. TRBV6-7 is an ORF; its function is uncertain. This CDR3 spans 18 amino acids. The V gene end was trimmed by 7 bases and the J gene end by 5 bases; junction bases not matched to a gene: 20. CDR3 in DNA: TGTGCCAGCACCCCTAAGACCGGACAGGAAGGAGAGAGAAACACCATATATTTT. This gives the protein CASTPKTGQEGERNTIYF.

This clonotype has ten or more counts. The rearrangement uses TRBV20-1 and TRBJ2-7; 8 nucleotides align to TRBD2. Germline CDR1 is DFQATT and CDR2 is SNEGSKA (reference sequence). CDR3 length equals 14 residues. V lost 0 bases to trimming and J lost 0 bases; unmatched junction nucleotides: 1. The CDR3 loop is CSARELAASYEQYF. CDR3 DNA: TGCAGTGCTAGAGAACTAGCGGCCTCCTACGAGCAGTACTTC.

This clonotype turned up a few times. The chain recombines TRBV7-2 with TRBJ2-7; weak D call: TRBD2 (6 bases). V was pared by 2 bases and J by 5 bases, with 10 bases between. The CDR3 is 13 residues long. Germline assignment: CDR1 SGHTA and CDR2 FQGNSA. Here the CDR3 reads CASSLSSDHEQYF. The CDR3 DNA reads TGTGCCAGCAGCTTATCTAGCGACCACGAGCAGTACTTC.

The chain is built from TRBV29-1 and TRBJ2-7; D perhaps matches TRBD1 (6 bases). Trimming stripped 3 bases from V and 4 bases from J, with 25 bases between. The CDR3 covers 17 residues. Germline CDR1 is SQVTM and CDR2 is ANQGSEA. The CDR3 sequence is CSVELETGAMRGYEQYF. CDR3 nucleotides: TGCAGCGTTGAGCTGGAGACAGGAGCAATGAGGGGATACGAGCAGTACTTC.

This clonotype was counted many times. The chain uses TRBV5-6 and TRBJ2-1, with 10 bases matching TRBD2. The CDR3 runs 14 residues. The V gene's germline CDR1 is SGHDT and CDR2 YYEEEE. Unmatched junction bases numbered 4, after V lost 5 bases and J lost 5 bases. For the CDR3, the DNA is TGTGCCAGCAGTATAGCGGGAGGAGACAATGAGCAGTTCTTC. It specifies CASSIAGGDNEQFF. Supplemented by reference TRBV5-6 and TRBJ2-1, the full variable domain reads DAGVTQSPTHLIKTRGQQVTLRCSPKSGHDTVSWYQQALGQGPQFIFQYYEEEERQRGNFPDRFSGHQFPNYSSELNVNALLLGDSALYLCASSIAGGDNEQFFGPGTRLTVL.

This chain links TRBV18 with TRBJ2-7; 7 bases match TRBD2. J was trimmed by 1 base and V by 0 bases; bases with no gene match: 12. In germline, CDR1 is KGHSH, CDR2 LQKENI. The CDR3 is 18 amino acids. In DNA form, the CDR3 reads TGTGCCAGCTCACCACCGGGACTAACCCAGAGGGCTTCCTACGAGCAGTACTTC. Its translation is CASSPPGLTQRASYEQYF. The whole variable domain, filled in from reference TRBV18 and TRBJ2-7, reads NAGVMQNPRHLVRRRGQEARLRCSPMKGHSHVYWYRQLPEEGLKFMVYLQKENIIDESGMPKERFSAEFPKEGPSILRIQQVVRGDSAAYFCASSPPGLTQRASYEQYFGPGTRLTVT.

The chain recombines TRBV10-3 with TRBJ2-1; TRBD2 matches at 15 bases. CDR1 is ENHRY, CDR2 SYGVKD, per germline. The CDR3 has 18 amino acids. Trimming at V came to 6 bases and at J to 1 base, leaving 7 bases not matched to a gene. Here the CDR3 reads CAIRGGLAGGGSYNEQFF. The CDR3 DNA follows: TGTGCCATCAGGGGGGGACTAGCGGGAGGAGGATCCTACAATGAGCAGTTCTTC.

This clonotype was counted only a few times. The chain combines TRBV24-1 with TRBJ2-7, with TRBD1 matching 9 bases. The CDR3 is 13 amino acids. Germline CDR1 reads KGHDR; CDR2 reads SFDVKD. V dropped 4 bases and J dropped 4; count of bases not matched to a gene: 1. The CDR3 DNA reads as TGTGCCACCAGTGACGGACAGGGGTACGAGCAGTACTTC. It specifies CATSDGQGYEQYF.

There are a few counts of this clonotype. The chain joins TRBV27 to TRBJ2-7; D is unclear. Trimming stripped 8 bases from V and 6 bases from J, with 11 bases between. Germline-derived CDR1 and CDR2 are MNHEY and SMNVEV (reference sequence). The CDR3 is made up of 11 amino acids. The CDR3 protein is CASPTLCEQYF. The CDR3 coding sequence is TGTGCCAGCCCTACTCTGTGCGAGCAGTACTTC.

This clonotype was recorded a few times. The chain recombines TRBV7-9 with TRBJ1-2, with D hard to call. The germline V gene has CDR1 SEHNR and CDR2 FQNEAQ (reference sequence). Trimming took 4 bases from V and 2 from J, leaving 8 bases between them. The CDR3 contains 13 residues. The DNA for the CDR3 is TGTGCCAGCAGCTCGGACGTAAACTATGGCTACACCTTC. Protein: CASSSDVNYGYTF.

In its sample, this clonotype was seen many times. This sequence joins TRBV29-1 and TRBJ1-1; D unclear. There are 12 residues in the CDR3. The V gene's germline CDR1 is SQVTM and CDR2 ANQGSEA. CDR3 sequence (DNA): TGCAGTTTCCATCGGAAGAACACTGAAGCTTTCTTT. This translates into CSFHRKNTEAFF.

The rearrangement joins TRBV7-2 to TRBJ2-3; D unresolved. The CDR3 loop spans 13 amino acids. Germline CDR1 SGHTA, CDR2 FQGNSA. The V end was cut by 4 bases, the J end by 4 bases, with 9 bases between. The CDR3 protein is CASSSHTSDTQYF. CDR3 DNA sequence: TGTGCCAGCAGCTCGCATACATCAGATACGCAGTATTTT.

V gene TRBV11-2 combines with J gene TRBJ1-2, with a possible D match to TRBD1 (6 bases). CDR1 is SGHAT and CDR2 is FQNNGV in the germline V gene. This CDR3 has 14 residues. Trimming pared 2 bases from V and 4 bases from J, leaving 11 bases between. In DNA, the CDR3 is TGTGCCAGCAGCTTACAGGGGTCCTCCTATGGCTACACCTTC. Translated, it gives CASSLQGSSYGYTF.

On this clonotype: A much larger clone lies one base from this, so it may be a read error. The chain couples TRBV4-2 to TRBJ2-7; D unresolved. CDR1 and CDR2 (germline): LGHNA, YNFKEQ. This CDR3 comprises 13 residues. This CDR3 is CASTQVNSHEQYF. The DNA for the CDR3 is TGTGCCAGCACCCAAGTAAACAGTCACGAGCAGTACTTC.

This clonotype occurred a few times. The V call is TRBV5-1, the J call TRBJ1-4, with 7 bases identical to TRBD1. The CDR3 runs 15 residues. V shed 1 base and J 5 bases; nucleotides not matched to a gene: 5. From germline, CDR1 is SGHRS and CDR2 YFSETQ. The CDR3 nucleotides read TGCGCCAGCAGCTTGTCCTCAGGGGGAAATGAAAAACTGTTTTTT. Its translation: CASSLSSGGNEKLFF.

This clonotype showed up just a few times. In DNA, the CDR3 is TGCAGTGCTAGGGACAGACTTAATGAAAAACTGTTTTTT. It is translated as CSARDRLNEKLFF. The chain employs TRBV20-1 and TRBJ1-4, with D perhaps TRBD1 (6 bases). This CDR3 comprises 13 residues. Germline V CDR1 and CDR2: DFQATT, SNEGSKA (reference sequence). The ends were cut back, 3 bases at V and 4 bases at J, with 9 bases in the middle.

This clonotype showed up many times. The gene calls are TRBV7-2 and TRBJ1-6; TRBD1 is a possible D gene (5 bases). The CDR3 spans 15 residues. Germline CDR1 and CDR2: SGHTA and FQGNSA. V dropped 3 bases and J dropped 7 bases, with 13 bases sitting between them. DNA for the CDR3: TGTGCCAGCAGCTTGAGTCAGGGTGGGAATTCACCCCTCCACTTT. Translated: CASSLSQGGNSPLHF. Full variable domain (remainder filled in from reference TRBV7-2 and TRBJ1-6): GAGVSQSPSNKVTEKGKDVELRCDPISGHTALYWYRQSLGQGLEFLIYFQGNSAPDKSGLPSDRFSAERTGGSVSTLTIQRTQQEDSAVYLCASSLSQGGNSPLHFGNGTRLTVT.

The chain combines TRBV4-2 with TRBJ1-2; no clear D. CDR3 size: 14 residues. The germline V gene encodes CDR1 LGHNA and CDR2 YNFKEQ. Trimming cost V 3 bases and J 12 bases, with 20 bases left between them. Here the CDR3 reads CASSHEGAPLRDTF. The CDR3 DNA sequence: TGTGCCAGCAGCCATGAGGGCGCCCCCTTGAGGGACACCTTC.